This note documents a single T cell receptor (beta chain) sequence. The target antigen is unknown. The data belong to a study of T cell responses to AZD1222 COVID-19 vaccine. The germline CDR1 and CDR2 sequences are SNHLY and FYNNEI. Trimming removed 7 bases from V and 6 bases from J, with 10 bases in between. The CDR3 spans 11 residues. Whether given at about 4 or about 12 weeks, second doses were pooled. Method: immunoSEQ multiplex PCR; TCRdb's copy keeps in-frame clones and lacks some. The table includes over 150,000 clones, approximately 93% detected once. Study results and caveats: Sampling that yielded the repertoires occurred only after the peak T cell response. A mostly white British donor set with more females was recruited, and clonal diversity was possibly underestimated. Nearly half of unique spike-specific TCRs reportedly avoided B.1.351 and B.1.1.7 mutated regions.

The chain combines TRBV2 with TRBJ2-7, with unresolved D. This TCR was recovered from an adult who received the AZD1222 COVID-19 vaccine. The input for sequencing was peripheral blood, taken 28 days after the second AZD1222 dose. The CDR3 DNA follows: TGTGCCAGCATGGTCGGCCGCGAGCAGTACTTC. Translation gives CASMVGREQYF.